This T cell receptor (beta chain) was found in a study of Graves' ophthalmopathy and Graves' hyperthyroidism. Background on the study: Samples of peripheral blood were obtained at initial diagnosis, prior to treatment of any kind. Whole-study results and caveats: Prediction of ophthalmopathy progression reached over 65% sensitivity and around 72% specificity. Among thyroid clonotypes expanded above 0.001 frequency, most also appeared in blood.

Fresh peripheral blood (approximately 9.2 ml) yielded the PBMCs. Amplification from RNA transcripts yielded the TCR beta CDR3 regions. Second-round multiplex PCR followed a first-round RT-PCR using HTBI primers. TCRdb re-analysed the multiplex PCR reads in MiXCR, keeping a single row per CDR3 protein. The table has 300,000 to 450,000 distinct CDR3 sequences, about a sixth seen once. There are many counts of this clonotype. Its antigen is undetermined. The V gene end was trimmed by 0 bases and the J gene end by 1 base; junction bases not matched to a gene: 7. Germline V gives CDR1 DFQATT, CDR2 SNEGSKA (reference sequence). This CDR3 contains 17 residues.

The rearrangement joins TRBV20-1 to TRBJ2-2, with 8 bases identical to TRBD1. This receptor was taken from an adult woman with stable Graves' hyperthyroidism. Specimen: peripheral blood. The CDR3: CSARDYYGTGNTGELFF. In nucleotides, the CDR3 is TGCAGTGCTAGAGATTATTACGGGACAGGGAACACCGGGGAGCTGTTTTTT.